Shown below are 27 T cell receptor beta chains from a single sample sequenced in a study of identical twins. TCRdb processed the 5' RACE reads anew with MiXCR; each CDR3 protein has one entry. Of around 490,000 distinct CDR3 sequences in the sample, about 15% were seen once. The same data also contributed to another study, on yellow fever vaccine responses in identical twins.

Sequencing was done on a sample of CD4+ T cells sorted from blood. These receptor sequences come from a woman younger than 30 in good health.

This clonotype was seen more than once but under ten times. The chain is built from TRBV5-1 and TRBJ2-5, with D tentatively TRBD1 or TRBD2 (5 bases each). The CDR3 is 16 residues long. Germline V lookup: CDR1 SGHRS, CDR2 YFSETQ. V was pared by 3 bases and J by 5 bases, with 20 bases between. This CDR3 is CASSSLGSGTKETQYF. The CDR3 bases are TGCGCCAGCAGCTCCCTAGGGTCAGGGACCAAGGAGACCCAGTACTTC.

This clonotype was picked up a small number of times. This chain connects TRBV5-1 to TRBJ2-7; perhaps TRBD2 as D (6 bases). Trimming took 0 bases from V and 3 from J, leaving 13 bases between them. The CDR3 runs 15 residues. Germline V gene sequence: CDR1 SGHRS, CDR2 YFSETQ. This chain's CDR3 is CASSLDVGGVYEQYF. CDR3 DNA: TGCGCCAGCAGCTTGGATGTGGGAGGTGTCTACGAGCAGTACTTC.

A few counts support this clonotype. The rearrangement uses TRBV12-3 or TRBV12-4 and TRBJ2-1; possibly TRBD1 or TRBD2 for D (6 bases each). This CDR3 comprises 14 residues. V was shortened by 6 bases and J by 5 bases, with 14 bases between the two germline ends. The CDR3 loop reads CASRGRGRNNEQFF. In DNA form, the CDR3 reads TGTGCCAGCAGAGGTAGGGGGAGGAACAATGAGCAGTTCTTC.

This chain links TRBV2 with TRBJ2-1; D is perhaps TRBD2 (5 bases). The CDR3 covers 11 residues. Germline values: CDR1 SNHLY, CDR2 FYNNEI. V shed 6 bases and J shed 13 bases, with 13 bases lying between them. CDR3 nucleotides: TGTGCCAGCAGGGACGGACTGCATCAGTTCTTC. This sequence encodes CASRDGLHQFF. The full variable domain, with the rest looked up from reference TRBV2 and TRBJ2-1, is EPEVTQTPSHQVTQMGQEVILRCVPISNHLYFYWYRQILGQKVEFLVSFYNNEISEKSEIFDDQFSVERPDGSNFTLKIRSTKLEDSAMYFCASRDGLHQFFGPGTRLTVL.

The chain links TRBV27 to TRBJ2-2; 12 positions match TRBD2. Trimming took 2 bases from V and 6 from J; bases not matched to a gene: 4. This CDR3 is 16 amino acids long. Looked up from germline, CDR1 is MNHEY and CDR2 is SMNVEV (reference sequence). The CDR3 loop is CASSLGTSGRAGELFF. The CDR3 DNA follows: TGTGCCAGCAGTTTAGGGACTAGCGGGCGAGCCGGGGAGCTGTTTTTT.

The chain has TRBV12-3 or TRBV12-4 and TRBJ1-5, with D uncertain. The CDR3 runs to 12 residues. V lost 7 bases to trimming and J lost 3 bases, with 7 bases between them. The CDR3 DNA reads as TGTGCCAGCACCCTATCCAATCAGCCCCAGCATTTT. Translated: CASTLSNQPQHF.

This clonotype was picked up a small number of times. The CDR3 loop reads CASRGQNEQFF. CDR3 bases: TGTGCCAGCAGGGGGCAAAATGAGCAGTTCTTC. This chain uses TRBV28 with TRBJ2-1; maybe TRBD1 (5 bases). V was cut by 6 bases and J by 7 bases, with 7 bases left in between. From germline, CDR1 is MDHEN and CDR2 SYDVKM. The CDR3 is made up of 11 amino acids.

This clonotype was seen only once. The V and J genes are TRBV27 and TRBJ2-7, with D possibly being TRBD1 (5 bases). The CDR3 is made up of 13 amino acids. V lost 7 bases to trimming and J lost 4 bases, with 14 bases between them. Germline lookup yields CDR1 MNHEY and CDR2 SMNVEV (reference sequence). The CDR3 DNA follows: TGTGCCAGCACCCCCGACAGACCTTACGAGCAGTACGTC. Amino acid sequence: CASTPDRPYEQYV.

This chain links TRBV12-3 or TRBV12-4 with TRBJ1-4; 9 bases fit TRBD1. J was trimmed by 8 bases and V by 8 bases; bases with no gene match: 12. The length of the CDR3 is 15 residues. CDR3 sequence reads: CASGPRTGVGEKLFF. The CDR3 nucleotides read TGTGCCAGCGGCCCCCGGACAGGGGTAGGGGAAAAACTGTTTTTT.

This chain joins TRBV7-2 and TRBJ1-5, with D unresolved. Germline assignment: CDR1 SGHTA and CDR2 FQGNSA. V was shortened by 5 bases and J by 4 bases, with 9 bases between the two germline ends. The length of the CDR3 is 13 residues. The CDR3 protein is CASSPRANQPQHF. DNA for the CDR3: TGTGCCAGCAGCCCTAGAGCAAATCAGCCCCAGCATTTT.

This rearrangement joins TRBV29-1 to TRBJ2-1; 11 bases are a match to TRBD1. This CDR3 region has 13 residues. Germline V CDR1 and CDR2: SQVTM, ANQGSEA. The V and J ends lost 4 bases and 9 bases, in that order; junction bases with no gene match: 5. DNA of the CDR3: TGCAGCGTTGTGGGACAGGGGGTAGGTGAGCAGTTCTTC. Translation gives CSVVGQGVGEQFF.

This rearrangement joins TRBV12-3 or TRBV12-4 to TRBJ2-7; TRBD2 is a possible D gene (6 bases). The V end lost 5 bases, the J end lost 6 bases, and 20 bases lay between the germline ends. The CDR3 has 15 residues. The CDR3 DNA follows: TGTGCCAGCAGTCGCTCGGCCGGGACTGGCGCCGAGCAGTACTTC. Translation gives CASSRSAGTGAEQYF.

CDR3: CASNIFFGTGELFF. The CDR3 DNA follows: TGTGCCAGCAATATTTTTTTCGGGACCGGGGAGCTGTTTTTT. The chain couples TRBV28 to TRBJ2-2; no clear D. The CDR3 is 14 amino acids. CDR1 and CDR2 from the germline V gene are MDHEN and SYDVKM. V dropped 7 bases and J dropped 5 bases, with 14 bases sitting between them.

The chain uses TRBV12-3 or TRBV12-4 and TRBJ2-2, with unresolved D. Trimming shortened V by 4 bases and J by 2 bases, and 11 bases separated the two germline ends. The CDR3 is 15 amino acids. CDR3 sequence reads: CASSSKTVNTGELFF. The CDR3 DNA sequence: TGTGCCAGCAGTTCCAAAACAGTTAACACCGGGGAGCTGTTTTTT.

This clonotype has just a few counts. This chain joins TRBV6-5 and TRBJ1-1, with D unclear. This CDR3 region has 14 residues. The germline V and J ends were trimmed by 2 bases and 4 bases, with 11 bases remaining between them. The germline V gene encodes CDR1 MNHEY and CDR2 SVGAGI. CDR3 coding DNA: TGTGCCAGCAGTTACGCCCGGGCATTCACTGAAGCTTTCTTT. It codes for CASSYARAFTEAFF.

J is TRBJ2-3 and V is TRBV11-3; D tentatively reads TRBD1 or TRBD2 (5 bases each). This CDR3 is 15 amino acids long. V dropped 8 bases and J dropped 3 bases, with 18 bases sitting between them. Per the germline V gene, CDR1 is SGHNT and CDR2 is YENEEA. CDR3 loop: CASRHGDQATDTQYF. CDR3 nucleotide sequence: TGTGCCAGCCGACACGGGGACCAAGCTACAGATACGCAGTATTTT.

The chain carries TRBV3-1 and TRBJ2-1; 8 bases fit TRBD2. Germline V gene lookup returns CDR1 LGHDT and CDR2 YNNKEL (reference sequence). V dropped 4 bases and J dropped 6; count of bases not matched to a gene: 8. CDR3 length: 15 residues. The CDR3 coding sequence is TGTGCCAGCAGCCCTCGGGAGGGGGTACGCAATGAGCAGTTCTTC. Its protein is CASSPREGVRNEQFF.

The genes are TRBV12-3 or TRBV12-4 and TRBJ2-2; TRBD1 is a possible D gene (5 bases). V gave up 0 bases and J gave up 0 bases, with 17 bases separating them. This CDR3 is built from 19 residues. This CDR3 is CASSLAVGLVGPNTGELFF. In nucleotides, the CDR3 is TGTGCCAGCAGTTTAGCGGTGGGATTGGTGGGGCCGAACACCGGGGAGCTGTTTTTT.

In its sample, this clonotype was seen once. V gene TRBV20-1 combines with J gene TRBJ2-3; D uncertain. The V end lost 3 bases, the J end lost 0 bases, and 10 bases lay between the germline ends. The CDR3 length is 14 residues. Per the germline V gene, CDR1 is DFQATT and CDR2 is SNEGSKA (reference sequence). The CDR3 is CSARKGSSTDTQYF. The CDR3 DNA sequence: TGCAGTGCTAGGAAGGGTTCTAGCACAGATACGCAGTATTTT.

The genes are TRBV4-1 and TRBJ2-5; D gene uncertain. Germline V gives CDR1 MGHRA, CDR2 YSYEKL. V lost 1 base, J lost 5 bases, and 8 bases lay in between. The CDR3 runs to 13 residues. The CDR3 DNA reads TGCGCCAGCAGCCAAGCCACCAGGGAGACCCAGTACTTC. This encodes CASSQATRETQYF.

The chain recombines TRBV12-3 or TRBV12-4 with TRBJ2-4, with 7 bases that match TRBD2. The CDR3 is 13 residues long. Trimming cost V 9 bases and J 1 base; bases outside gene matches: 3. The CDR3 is CASTGGAKNIQYF. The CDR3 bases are TGTGCCAGTACCGGGGGGGCCAAAAACATTCAGTACTTC.

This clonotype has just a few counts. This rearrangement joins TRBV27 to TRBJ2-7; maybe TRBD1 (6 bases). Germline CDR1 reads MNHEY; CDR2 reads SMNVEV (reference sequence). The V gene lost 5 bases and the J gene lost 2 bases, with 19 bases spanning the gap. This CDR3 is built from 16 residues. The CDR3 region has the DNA TGTGCCAGCAGTACCCCGGGACCTCCAGGGGCCTACGAGCAGTACTTC. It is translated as CASSTPGPPGAYEQYF.

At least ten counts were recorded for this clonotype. The CDR3 DNA sequence: TGCGCCAGCAGCCTGGACAGGGGTCAAAACATTCAGTACTTC. Protein sequence: CASSLDRGQNIQYF. The chain has TRBV5-1 and TRBJ2-4, with 9 bases fitting TRBD1. Germline assignment: CDR1 SGHRS and CDR2 YFSETQ. The CDR3 runs 14 residues. Trimming took 4 bases from V and 5 from J; bases not matched to a gene: 4.

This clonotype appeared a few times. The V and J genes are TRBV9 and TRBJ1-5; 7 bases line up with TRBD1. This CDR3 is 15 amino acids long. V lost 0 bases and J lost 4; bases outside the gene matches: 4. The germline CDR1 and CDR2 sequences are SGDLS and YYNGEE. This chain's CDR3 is CASSVEADRNQPQHF. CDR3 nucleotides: TGTGCCAGCAGCGTAGAGGCGGACAGGAATCAGCCCCAGCATTTT.

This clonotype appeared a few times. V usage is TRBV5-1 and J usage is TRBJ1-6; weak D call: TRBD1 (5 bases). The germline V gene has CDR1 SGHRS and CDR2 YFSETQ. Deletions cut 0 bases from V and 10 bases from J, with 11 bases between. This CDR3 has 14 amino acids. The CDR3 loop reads CASSLGQGKSPLHF. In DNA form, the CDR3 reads TGCGCCAGCAGCTTGGGGCAGGGTAAATCACCCCTCCACTTT.

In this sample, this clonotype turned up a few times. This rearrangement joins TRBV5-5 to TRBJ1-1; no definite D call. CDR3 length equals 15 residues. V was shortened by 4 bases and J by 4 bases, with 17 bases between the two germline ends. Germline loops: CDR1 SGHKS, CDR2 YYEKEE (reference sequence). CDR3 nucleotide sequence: TGTGCCAGCAGCACCTCGGGAGGGCGGATCACTGAAGCTTTCTTT. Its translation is CASSTSGGRITEAFF.

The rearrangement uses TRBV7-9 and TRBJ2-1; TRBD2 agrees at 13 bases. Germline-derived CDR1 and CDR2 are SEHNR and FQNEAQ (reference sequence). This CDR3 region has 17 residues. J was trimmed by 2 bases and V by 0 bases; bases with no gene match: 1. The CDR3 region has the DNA TGTGCCAGCAGCTTAGCCGGGACTAGCGGGACCTACAATGAGCAGTTCTTC. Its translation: CASSLAGTSGTYNEQFF.